The present T cell receptor beta chain was sequenced within a study of blood T cell repertoires in COVID-19. Overall study context: Some COVID-19 samples were acute and others convalescent; all came from the United States, Italy and Spain. Sources were T cells, B-cell-depleted T cells, or PBMCs; the material itself was cDNA or gDNA.

Original methodology: Amplification from reference gene primers served as the basis for estimated nucleated cell counts. Profiled with immunoSEQ multiplex PCR; TCRdb holds only in-frame clones, not every one. V, J and clone size reflect that table, while D and trimming were determined from the DNA. The repertoire consists of about 240,000 clones, with roughly 80% occurring once and the leading ten covering 9.5% to 15%. J gave up 8 bases and V 3 bases, and 11 bases lay outside the gene matches. The V gene's germline CDR1 is SGHRS and CDR2 YFSETQ. The CDR3 runs 16 residues. The sample taken for sequencing was peripheral blood. The V call is TRBV5-1, the J call TRBJ2-1, with 10 nucleotides matching TRBD2. The receptor comes from a woman aged 60-70 years with active or convalescent COVID-19. The CDR3 bases are TGCGCCAGCAGCTCCATCAGCGGGGGGGCGTTTGATGAGCAGTTCTTC. It translates to CASSSISGGAFDEQFF.